The source of this T cell receptor beta chain is a study of T-cell memory formation after mild COVID-19. Concerning this clonotype: Antigen unknown.

The TCR alpha and TCR beta cDNA libraries, bearing sample barcodes and UMIs, were generated by 5'RACE using constant-segment primers. Each CDR3 protein is one row after TCRdb ran MiXCR on the 5' RACE reads. The data show fewer than 350,000 distinct CDR3 sequences, around 15% seen once. The V end was cut by 5 bases, the J end by 16 bases, with 14 bases between. CDR3 size: 11 residues. Germline-derived CDR1 and CDR2 are MNHNS and SASEGT. Study-wide results and limits: Pre-infection memory contained some responding clones, which suggested that cross-reactive memory had joined.

The sequence derives from a man between 18 and 35 years old who had mild COVID-19 (a few samples of this study predate the infection). Cell type and time point are not known. The chain links TRBV6-1 to TRBJ2-2; no clear D. Sequencing used PBMCs or a T cell subset sorted from them (not recorded which). For the CDR3, the DNA is TGTGCCAGCAGTACGAGGAATTCGCCGTTTTTT. Translation: CASSTRNSPFF.